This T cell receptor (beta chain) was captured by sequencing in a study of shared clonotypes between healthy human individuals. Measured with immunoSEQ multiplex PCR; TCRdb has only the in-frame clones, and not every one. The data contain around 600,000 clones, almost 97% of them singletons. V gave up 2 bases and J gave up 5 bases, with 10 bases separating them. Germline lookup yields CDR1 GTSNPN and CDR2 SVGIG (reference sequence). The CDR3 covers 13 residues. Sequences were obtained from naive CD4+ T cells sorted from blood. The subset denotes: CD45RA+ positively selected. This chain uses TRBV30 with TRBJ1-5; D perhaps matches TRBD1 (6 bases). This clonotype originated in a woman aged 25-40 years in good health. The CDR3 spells CAWSFTGHQPQHF. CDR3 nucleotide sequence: TGTGCCTGGAGTTTTACAGGGCATCAGCCCCAGCATTTT.